The source of this T cell receptor (beta chain) is a study of blood T cell repertoires in COVID-19 (TCRdb year 2020). At the level of the whole study: Collaborator samples came from the United States, Italy and Spain and covered acute and convalescent phases of COVID-19. The prospective study material was composed of cDNA or gDNA derived from T cells, B-cell-depleted T cells, or PBMCs. Subjects who had been exposed to COVID-19, were actively infected with it, or had recovered from it provided the deeply sampled blood TCRbeta repertoires that made up the dataset. The repertoires were made available in a free public database intended to serve as a resource for research on the immune response to SARS-CoV-2. The samples were drawn from two sources: the first 160 participants of the ongoing ImmuneRACE study, and 950 to 1,500 subjects contributed by 6 global collaborators. Nearly every sample came with metadata listing a de-identified subject ID, COVID-19 status, age in years and sex. Where available, HLA class I and class II types were taken from metadata supplied by the sample provider and were not determined by assay-based typing.

Germline trimming amounts to 0 bases on V and 3 bases on J, with 3 as the count of junction bases outside the gene matches. The CDR3 has 14 amino acids, counting the end cysteine and phenylalanine. The CDR3 DNA has 42 bases and is translated from base 1. The germline V gene gives CDR1 as SGDLS and CDR2 as YYNGEE. The immunoSEQ Assay, a bias-controlled multiplex PCR, was used to amplify TCRbeta CDR3 regions from genomic DNA. On the study's bioinformatics: The number of nucleated cells in each sample was estimated from the amplification of reference gene primers within the assay. To quantify the absolute abundance of each unique TCRbeta CDR3 rearrangement, sequence reads were collapsed and filtered. For each sample, productive Simpson clonality was calculated as the square root of Simpson's diversity index across productive rearrangements. What TCRdb holds here is the immuneACCESS table cut down to in-frame rearrangements. Part of the clones is not present; checked against another copy, under half of the missing clones reflect an unresolved V gene, and the others are unexplained. V and J calls and clone size follow that table, whereas D and trimming were derived from the DNA. Within this sample are approximately 45,000 clones, with approximately 88% of them counted one time only. Jointly, the top ten make up 1% to 1.5% of the sample.

What the study reported, not specific to this receptor: The amount of clinical and demographic metadata varied by source and participant and was provided uncurated.

Collaborating institutions collected whole blood in K2EDTA tubes following their own protocols. For TCRbeta analysis, collaborators shipped samples as frozen whole blood, isolated PBMCs, or DNA extracted from either of those sample types. Points on this clone: No antigen is known for it. Within one base of it there is no much larger clone, and no base qualities were kept.

The TCR originated in a woman between 40 and 55 years old with acute or convalescent COVID-19. The V gene is TRBV9 and the J gene is TRBJ2-7; 7 bases in between match TRBD1. The sample taken for sequencing was peripheral blood. The CDR3 sequence is CASSVGNRGYEQYF. The DNA is TGTGCCAGCAGCGTAGGGAACAGGGGCTACGAGCAGTACTTC.